This record looks at one T cell receptor beta chain sequence and its context. The antigen is undetermined. The data originate from a study of a mutant IDH1 vaccine in newly diagnosed glioma. Study in general: It was at week 35 that visit V12 occurred, and at week 47 that visit V13 did. Findings and limits, study-wide: There were vaccine-induced immune responses in roughly 93% of the patients.

Produced via immunoSEQ multiplex PCR; TCRdb's table is partial and in-frame only. The data contain just under 70,000 clones, 84% of them singletons. Time point in this sample: week 35, safety follow-up. Vaccination comprised doses that each held 300 ug of mutant IDH1 20-mer peptide, plus topical imiquimod. Trimming stripped 4 bases from V and 3 bases from J, with 9 bases between. The CDR3 contains 13 residues. The V gene's germline CDR1 is MNHEY and CDR2 SVGAGI. Specimen: PBMCs, collected from a glioma patient whose treatment included an IDH1 peptide vaccine. This clonotype was sampled from a young man with glioma. This chain uses TRBV6-5 with TRBJ1-2; D not resolved. In DNA form, the CDR3 reads TGTGCCAGCAGTTGGGGAGCCTACTATGGCTACACCTTC. Residues: CASSWGAYYGYTF.